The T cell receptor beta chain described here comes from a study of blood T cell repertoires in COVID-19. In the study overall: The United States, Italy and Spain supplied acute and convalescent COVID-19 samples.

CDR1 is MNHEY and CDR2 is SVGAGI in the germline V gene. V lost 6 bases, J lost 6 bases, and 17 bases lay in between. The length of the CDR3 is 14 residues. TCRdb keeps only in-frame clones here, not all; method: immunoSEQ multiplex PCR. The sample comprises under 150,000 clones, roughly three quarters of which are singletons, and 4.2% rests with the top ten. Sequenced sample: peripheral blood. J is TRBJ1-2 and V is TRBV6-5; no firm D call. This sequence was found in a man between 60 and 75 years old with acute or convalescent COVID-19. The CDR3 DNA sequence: TGTGCCAGCAGGCCTGCGGGCCTCGCGCATGGCTACACCTTC. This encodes CASRPAGLAHGYTF.